The 16 T cell receptor beta chains presented below share a single source sample, sequenced in a study of T-cell reconstitution after alpha-beta-depleted transplantation in children. TCRbeta library preparation incorporated unique molecular identifiers. TCRdb independently ran MiXCR on the PCR reads; one entry per CDR3 protein. The table includes a few hundred thousand distinct CDR3 sequences, 13% detected once. The starting material was PBMCs, mostly from graft donor cells, obtained 360 days after TCRalphabeta/CD19-depleted stem cell transplant. These TCRs come from a male patient aged 10-17 years who had a stem cell transplant for acute myeloid leukemia, so the T cells may come from the graft donor.

The chain carries TRBV7-2 and TRBJ2-1; D may be TRBD1 (5 bases). V lost 2 bases to trimming and J lost 7 bases, with 9 bases between them. CDR3 size: 13 residues. Germline V gene lookup returns CDR1 SGHTA and CDR2 FQGNSA. CDR3 in amino acids: CASSLTAGNEQFF. The CDR3 nucleotides read TGTGCCAGCAGCTTAACCGCAGGGAATGAGCAGTTCTTC.

This clonotype has only a few counts. The genes are TRBV11-3 and TRBJ2-2; D gene ambiguous. Deletions cut 0 bases from V and 8 bases from J, with 7 bases between. From germline, CDR1 is SGHNT and CDR2 YENEEA. The CDR3 spans 13 residues. CDR3 region: CASSLEVRGELFF. CDR3 bases: TGTGCCAGCAGCTTAGAGGTTCGGGGGGAGCTGTTTTTT.

The chain recombines TRBV20-1 with TRBJ2-7; 10 bases match TRBD1. CDR3 length: 15 amino acids. Trimming at V came to 6 bases and at J to 0 bases, leaving 8 bases not matched to a gene. Germline V CDR1 and CDR2: DFQATT, SNEGSKA (reference sequence). Written as DNA, the CDR3 is TGCAGTGCCAACGGACAGGGGGGCAGCTCCTACGAGCAGTACTTC. Translation: CSANGQGGSSYEQYF.

The chain links TRBV29-1 to TRBJ2-5, with TRBD1 identical over 8 bases. Trimming cost V 4 bases and J 5 bases; bases outside gene matches: 12. This CDR3 contains 15 residues. Germline V gene lookup returns CDR1 SQVTM and CDR2 ANQGSEA. Written as DNA, the CDR3 is TGCAGCGTTGTCGAGTACCGGACAGGGTGGGAGACCCAGTACTTC. This encodes CSVVEYRTGWETQYF.

The chain combines TRBV11-3 with TRBJ2-1; 8 positions agree with TRBD1. The CDR3 loop spans 14 amino acids. The germline CDR1 and CDR2 sequences are SGHNT and YENEEA. Trimming at V came to 4 bases and at J to 5 bases, leaving 4 bases not matched to a gene. In nucleotides, the CDR3 is TGTGCCAGCAGCTACAGGGGGTCCGACAATGAGCAGTTCTTC. Amino acid sequence: CASSYRGSDNEQFF.

This clonotype was seen a handful of times. V is TRBV28 and J is TRBJ2-5; possibly TRBD1 for D (6 bases). Germline CDR1 MDHEN, CDR2 SYDVKM. The CDR3 contains 15 residues. With 5 bases removed from V and 5 bases from J, the gap between germline ends came to 18 bases. The CDR3 protein is CASSTQTGWGETQYF. The CDR3, as DNA: TGTGCCAGCAGTACCCAGACAGGTTGGGGTGAGACCCAGTACTTC.

This clonotype was found a few times. V is TRBV29-1 and J is TRBJ2-5, with D possibly being TRBD1 (5 bases). V was cut by 8 bases and J by 2 bases, with 21 bases left in between. Germline V gives CDR1 SQVTM, CDR2 ANQGSEA. The CDR3 covers 15 residues. CDR3 bases: TGCAGCCTCAGGGCCAGCGTAAACGTACAAGAGACCCAGTACTTC. It translates to CSLRASVNVQETQYF.

This chain links TRBV20-1 with TRBJ2-2; the match to TRBD2 covers 12 bases. CDR1 DFQATT and CDR2 SNEGSKA come from the germline V gene (reference sequence). The CDR3 extends over 16 amino acids. The V segment lost 6 bases and the J segment 0 bases; nucleotides outside the gene matches: 5. The DNA for the CDR3 is TGCAGTGCCCTTACTAGCGGGAGGACGAACACCGGGGAGCTGTTTTTT. Translated, it gives CSALTSGRTNTGELFF.

This clonotype occurred a few times. This chain uses TRBV29-1 with TRBJ2-5; 7 bases line up with TRBD1. J gave up 2 bases and V 5 bases, and 17 bases lay outside the gene matches. This CDR3 spans 17 amino acids. Germline CDR1 reads SQVTM; CDR2 reads ANQGSEA. CDR3 residues: CSVRGTVAQTVQETQYF. The CDR3 DNA is TGCAGCGTTAGAGGGACAGTTGCTCAAACCGTTCAAGAGACCCAGTACTTC.

The chain recombines TRBV7-8 with TRBJ2-2, with D unresolved. This CDR3 comprises 14 residues. V was trimmed by 5 bases and J by 9 bases, leaving 16 bases between them. Germline V CDR1 and CDR2: SGHVS, FQNEAQ. CDR3 region: CASSSSWFGRELFF. CDR3 in DNA: TGTGCCAGCAGCAGCTCGTGGTTTGGCCGGGAGCTGTTTTTT.

The chain employs TRBV11-1 and TRBJ2-1; TRBD2 matches 8 bases. This CDR3 is 13 amino acids long. V shed 5 bases and J 6 bases; nucleotides not matched to a gene: 3. Per the germline V gene, CDR1 is SGHAT and CDR2 is FQDESV (reference sequence). The CDR3 loop is CASSDTSGNEQFF. Written as DNA, the CDR3 is TGTGCCAGCAGCGACACTAGCGGCAATGAGCAGTTCTTC.

The rearrangement joins TRBV12-3 or TRBV12-4 to TRBJ2-1, with no clear D. V was cut by 1 base and J by 9 bases, with 10 bases left in between. CDR3 length: 13 amino acids. This CDR3 is CASSLGQFGEQFF. DNA for the CDR3: TGTGCCAGCAGTTTAGGCCAGTTCGGTGAGCAGTTCTTC.

This clonotype was recorded at least ten times. The rearrangement joins TRBV20-1 to TRBJ1-2, with 11 bases matching TRBD1. J was trimmed by 7 bases and V by 7 bases; bases with no gene match: 8. This CDR3 comprises 13 residues. Germline V CDR1 and CDR2: DFQATT, SNEGSKA (reference sequence). CDR3 protein: CSVPDRGRFGYTF. CDR3 nucleotides: TGCAGTGTCCCGGACAGGGGGCGATTTGGCTACACCTTC.

This clonotype was counted many times. V usage is TRBV28 and J usage is TRBJ2-3; TRBD2 agrees at 14 bases. Looked up from germline, CDR1 is MDHEN and CDR2 is SYDVKM. J lost 6 bases, V lost 3 bases, and 8 bases had no gene match. The length of the CDR3 is 17 residues. CDR3 DNA sequence: TGTGCCAGCAGTTTCCAGGGACTAGCGGGAGCAAGTGATACGCAGTATTTT. Translating it yields CASSFQGLAGASDTQYF.

This clonotype was seen at least ten times. The chain joins TRBV10-3 to TRBJ2-7; D gene unclear. V lost 0 bases and J lost 2, with 8 bases in between. In germline, CDR1 is ENHRY, CDR2 SYGVKD. The CDR3 length is 14 residues. This CDR3 is CAISESRWTYEQYF. Here the CDR3 DNA reads TGTGCCATCAGTGAGTCTCGGTGGACCTACGAGCAGTACTTC.

This clonotype has a count of ten or more. The chain links TRBV6-2 or TRBV6-3 to TRBJ2-7, with D perhaps matching TRBD2 (5 bases). With 8 bases removed from V and 2 bases from J, the gap between germline ends came to 19 bases. The germline V gene has CDR1 MNHEY and CDR2 SVGEGT. This CDR3 is 15 amino acids long. CDR3 amino acids: CASGRREGLPYEQYF. Written as DNA, the CDR3 is TGTGCCAGCGGGAGACGTGAAGGGCTCCCCTACGAGCAGTACTTC.